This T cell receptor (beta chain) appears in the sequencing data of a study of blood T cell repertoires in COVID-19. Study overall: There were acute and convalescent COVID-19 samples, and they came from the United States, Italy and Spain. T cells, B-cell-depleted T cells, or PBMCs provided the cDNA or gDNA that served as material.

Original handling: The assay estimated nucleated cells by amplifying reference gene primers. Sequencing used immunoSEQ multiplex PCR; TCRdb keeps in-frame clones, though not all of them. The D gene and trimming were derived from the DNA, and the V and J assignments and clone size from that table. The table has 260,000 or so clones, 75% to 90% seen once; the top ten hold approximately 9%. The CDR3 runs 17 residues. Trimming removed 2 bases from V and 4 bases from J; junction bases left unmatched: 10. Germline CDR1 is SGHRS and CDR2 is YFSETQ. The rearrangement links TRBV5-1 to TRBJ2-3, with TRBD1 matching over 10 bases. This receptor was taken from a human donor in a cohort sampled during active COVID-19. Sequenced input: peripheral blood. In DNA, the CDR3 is TGCGCCAGCAGCTTTGCCCGGGACAGGGGAATCCCAGATACGCAGTATTTT. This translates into CASSFARDRGIPDTQYF. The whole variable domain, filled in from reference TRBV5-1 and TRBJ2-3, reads KAGVTQTPRYLIKTRGQQVTLSCSPISGHRSVSWYQQTPGQGLQFLFEYFSETQRNKGNFPGRFSGRQFSNSRSEMNVSTLELGDSALYLCASSFARDRGIPDTQYFGPGTRLTVL.